Listed below are T cell receptor beta chains from one sample, sequenced in a study of cytomegalovirus exposure and HLA in healthy donors. The assay was immunoSEQ multiplex PCR, and TCRdb's table has in-frame clones only and misses some. The sample contains roughly 230,000 clones, 85% to 95% of which appear only once. Sequenced material: PBMCs. The receptor source for this set is a girl aged 2 to 9 in good health and CMV-seronegative. CDR3s leave out the opening cysteine and the closing phenylalanine or tryptophan. Each record gives: J gene, clone size, D gene, V gene, CDR3 protein. D genes are given only for firm matches. Only part of the rows carry a size: once, few, many, or a class if the clone is expanded.

j_gene: TRBJ2-7; abundance: NA; d_gene: NA; v_gene: TRBV5-6; CDR3aa: ASSLLRYEQY
j_gene: TRBJ1-4; abundance: few; d_gene: TRBD1; v_gene: TRBV18; CDR3aa: ASSAGTGEKLF
j_gene: TRBJ1-2; abundance: NA; d_gene: NA; v_gene: TRBV7-9; CDR3aa: ASSLGAAWEGYT
j_gene: TRBJ1-1; abundance: NA; d_gene: TRBD1; v_gene: TRBV6-5; CDR3aa: ASSYEGAGNTEAF
j_gene: TRBJ2-7; abundance: NA; d_gene: TRBD1; v_gene: TRBV19; CDR3aa: ASRRTGGPYEQY
j_gene: TRBJ1-1; abundance: NA; d_gene: NA; v_gene: TRBV14; CDR3aa: ASSRSQQGLRAF
j_gene: TRBJ2-3; abundance: NA; d_gene: TRBD2; v_gene: TRBV6-5; CDR3aa: ASKRPGLALDTQY
j_gene: TRBJ1-6; abundance: NA; d_gene: NA; v_gene: TRBV18; CDR3aa: ASSPLPLTNSPLH
j_gene: TRBJ2-7; abundance: NA; d_gene: NA; v_gene: TRBV5-4; CDR3aa: ASSLDRGGEQY
j_gene: TRBJ2-5; abundance: NA; d_gene: TRBD1; v_gene: TRBV9; CDR3aa: ASSAQTGLREETQY
j_gene: TRBJ1-1; abundance: few; d_gene: TRBD1; v_gene: TRBV5-6; CDR3aa: ASSPGQLLLNTEAF
j_gene: TRBJ1-2; abundance: NA; d_gene: NA; v_gene: TRBV5-6; CDR3aa: ASSTRGGYT
j_gene: TRBJ1-1; abundance: NA; d_gene: TRBD1; v_gene: TRBV9; CDR3aa: ASSTPGQEKAEAF
j_gene: TRBJ2-5; abundance: NA; d_gene: NA; v_gene: TRBV27; CDR3aa: ASSTMTNEPQETQY
j_gene: TRBJ2-1; abundance: NA; d_gene: NA; v_gene: TRBV5-1; CDR3aa: ASSLGGSSYNEQF
j_gene: TRBJ2-7; abundance: NA; d_gene: NA; v_gene: TRBV21-1; CDR3aa: ASSKGWDRDSYEQY
j_gene: TRBJ2-2; abundance: NA; d_gene: NA; v_gene: TRBV7-2; CDR3aa: ASSLGTRGGTGELF
j_gene: TRBJ2-7; abundance: NA; d_gene: NA; v_gene: TRBV7-3; CDR3aa: ASSPTQGYEQY
j_gene: TRBJ1-1; abundance: NA; d_gene: NA; v_gene: TRBV19; CDR3aa: ASSTGRANTEAF
j_gene: TRBJ2-1; abundance: NA; d_gene: NA; v_gene: TRBV6-5; CDR3aa: ASSSRNEQF
j_gene: TRBJ1-5; abundance: NA; d_gene: NA; v_gene: TRBV5-1; CDR3aa: ASSLDWGPNQPQH
j_gene: TRBJ1-1; abundance: NA; d_gene: NA; v_gene: TRBV14; CDR3aa: ASSPRFLEHTEAF
j_gene: TRBJ2-1; abundance: once; d_gene: TRBD2; v_gene: TRBV7-9; CDR3aa: ASSLQLAGVNEQF
j_gene: TRBJ2-7; abundance: NA; d_gene: TRBD1; v_gene: TRBV19; CDR3aa: ASSIGQGSYEQY
j_gene: TRBJ1-2; abundance: NA; d_gene: NA; v_gene: TRBV9; CDR3aa: ASSLGQADYT